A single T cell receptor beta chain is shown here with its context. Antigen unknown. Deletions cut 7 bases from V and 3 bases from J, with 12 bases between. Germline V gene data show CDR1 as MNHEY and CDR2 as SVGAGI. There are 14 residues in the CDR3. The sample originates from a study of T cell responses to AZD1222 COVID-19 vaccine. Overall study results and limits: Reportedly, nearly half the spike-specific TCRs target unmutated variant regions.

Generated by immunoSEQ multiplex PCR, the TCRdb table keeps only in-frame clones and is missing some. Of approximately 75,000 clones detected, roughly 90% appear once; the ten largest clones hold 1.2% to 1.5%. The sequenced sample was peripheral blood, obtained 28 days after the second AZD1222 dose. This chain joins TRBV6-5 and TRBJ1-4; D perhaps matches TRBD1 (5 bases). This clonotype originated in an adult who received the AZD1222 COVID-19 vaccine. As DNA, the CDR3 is TGTGCCAGCATCTCACAGGTGGCTAATGAAAAACTGTTTTTT. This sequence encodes CASISQVANEKLFF.